This is a list of T cell receptor beta chains from one sample in a study of T cell responses to AZD1222 COVID-19 vaccine. The protocol was immunoSEQ multiplex PCR, while the TCRdb copy is restricted to in-frame clones and leaves out a portion. The profile shows some 150,000 clones, around 90% of them singletons. The sequenced sample was peripheral blood, obtained on day 0 of AZD1222 vaccination. The source of these receptors is an adult in good health. Both conserved end residues are part of each CDR3. A D gene is named only where the DNA matches it firmly. The listing skips clone size in some rows; elsewhere it reads once, few, many or a size class.

>TRBV18|.|TRBJ1-4|TRBD1
CASSPRGQANEKLFF
TGTGCCAGCTCACCACGGGGACAGGCTAATGAAAAACTGTTTTTT
>TRBV11-2|.|TRBJ1-4|.
CASSLRDDNEKLFF
TGTGCCAGCAGCTTAAGGGATGATAATGAAAAACTGTTTTTT
>TRBV5-1|.|TRBJ2-7|.
CASSLVTAYEQYF
TGCGCCAGCAGCTTGGTGACAGCCTACGAGCAGTACTTC
>TRBV7-2|.|TRBJ2-5|.
CASSPPGPRETQYF
TGTGCCAGCAGCCCCCCCGGGCCCAGGGAGACCCAGTACTTC
>TRBV12-3/TRBV12-4|.|TRBJ1-2|TRBD1
CASSLDRDYGYTF
TGTGCCAGCAGTCTCGACAGGGACTATGGCTACACCTTC
>TRBV19|.|TRBJ2-1|.
CASRSGAVPLNEQFF
TGTGCTAGTAGATCAGGGGCCGTCCCCTTGAATGAGCAGTTCTTC
>TRBV7-6|.|TRBJ2-2|.
CASSSGVTNTGELFF
TGTGCCAGCAGCTCTGGGGTTACGAACACCGGGGAGCTGTTTTTT
>TRBV28|.|TRBJ1-6|.
CASRTGVRNNSPLHF
TGTGCCAGCCGCACCGGGGTAAGAAATAATTCACCCCTCCACTTT
>TRBV27|.|TRBJ1-1|.
CASSPASTVNTEAFF
TGTGCCAGCAGTCCAGCCTCGACAGTGAACACTGAAGCTTTCTTT
>TRBV28|.|TRBJ1-2|.
CASSFRVSYGYTF
TGTGCCAGCAGTTTTCGGGTATCGTATGGCTACACCTTC
>TRBV25-1|.|TRBJ2-1|TRBD2
CASGGLAGLYNEQFF
TGTGCCAGCGGAGGACTAGCGGGGCTCTACAATGAGCAGTTCTTC
>TRBV19|.|TRBJ2-3|.
CASNLRDSTDTQYF
TGTGCCAGTAATCTCCGGGACAGCACAGATACGCAGTATTTT
>TRBV9|once|TRBJ1-1|.
CASSSDRNTEAFF
TGTGCCAGCAGCAGCGACAGGAACACTGAAGCTTTCTTT
>TRBV19|.|TRBJ1-1|.
CASSIGGVANTEAFF
TGTGCCAGTAGTATCGGGGGGGTGGCGAACACTGAAGCTTTCTTT
>TRBV28|.|TRBJ2-1|.
CASSSDIKQFF
TGTGCCAGCAGTTCTGACATAAAGCAGTTCTTC
>TRBV28|once|TRBJ2-1|TRBD2
CASSLTGGTSGSIEQFF
TGTGCCAGCAGTTTGACAGGCGGGACTAGCGGGAGTATCGAGCAGTTCTTC
>TRBV6-1|.|TRBJ1-4|.
CASSENTYVSEKLFF
TGTGCCAGCAGTGAAAATACTTATGTTAGTGAAAAACTGTTTTTT
>TRBV5-1|.|TRBJ2-1|TRBD2
CASSLVAGANYNEQFF
TGCGCCAGCAGCTTGGTAGCGGGAGCGAACTACAATGAGCAGTTCTTC